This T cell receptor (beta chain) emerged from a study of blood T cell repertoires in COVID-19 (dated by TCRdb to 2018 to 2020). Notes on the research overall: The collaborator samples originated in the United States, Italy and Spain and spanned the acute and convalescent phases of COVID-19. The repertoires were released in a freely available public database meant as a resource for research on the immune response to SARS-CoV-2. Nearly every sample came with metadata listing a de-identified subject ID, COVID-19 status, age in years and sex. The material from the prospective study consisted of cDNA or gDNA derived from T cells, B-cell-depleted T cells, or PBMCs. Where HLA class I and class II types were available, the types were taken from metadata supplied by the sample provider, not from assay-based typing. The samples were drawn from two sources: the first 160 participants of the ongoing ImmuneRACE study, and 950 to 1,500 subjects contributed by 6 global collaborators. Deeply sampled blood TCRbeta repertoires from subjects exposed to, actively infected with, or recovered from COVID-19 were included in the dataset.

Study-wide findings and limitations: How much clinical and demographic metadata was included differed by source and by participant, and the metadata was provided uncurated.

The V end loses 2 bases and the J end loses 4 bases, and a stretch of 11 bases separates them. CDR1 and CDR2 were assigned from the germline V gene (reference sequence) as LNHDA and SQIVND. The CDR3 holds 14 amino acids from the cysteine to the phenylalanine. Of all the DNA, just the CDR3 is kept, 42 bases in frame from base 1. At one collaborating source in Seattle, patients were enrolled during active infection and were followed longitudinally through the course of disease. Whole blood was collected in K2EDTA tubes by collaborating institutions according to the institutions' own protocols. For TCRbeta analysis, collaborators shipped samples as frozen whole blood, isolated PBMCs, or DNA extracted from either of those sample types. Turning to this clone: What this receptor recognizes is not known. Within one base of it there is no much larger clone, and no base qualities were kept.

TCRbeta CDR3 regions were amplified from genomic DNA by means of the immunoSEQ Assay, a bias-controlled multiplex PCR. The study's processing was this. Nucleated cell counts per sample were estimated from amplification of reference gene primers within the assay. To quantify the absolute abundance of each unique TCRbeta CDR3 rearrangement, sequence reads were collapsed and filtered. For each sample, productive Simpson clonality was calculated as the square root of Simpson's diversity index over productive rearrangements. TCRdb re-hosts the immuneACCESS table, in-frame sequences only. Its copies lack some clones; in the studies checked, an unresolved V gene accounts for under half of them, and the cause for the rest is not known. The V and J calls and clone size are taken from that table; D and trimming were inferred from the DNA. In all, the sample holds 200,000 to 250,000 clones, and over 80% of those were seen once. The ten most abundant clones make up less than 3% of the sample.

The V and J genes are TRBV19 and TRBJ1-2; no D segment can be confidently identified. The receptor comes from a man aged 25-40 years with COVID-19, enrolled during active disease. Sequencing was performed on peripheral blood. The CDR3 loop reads CASSIPRDVYGYTF. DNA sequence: TGTGCCAGTAGTATACCCCGGGATGTCTATGGCTACACCTTC.